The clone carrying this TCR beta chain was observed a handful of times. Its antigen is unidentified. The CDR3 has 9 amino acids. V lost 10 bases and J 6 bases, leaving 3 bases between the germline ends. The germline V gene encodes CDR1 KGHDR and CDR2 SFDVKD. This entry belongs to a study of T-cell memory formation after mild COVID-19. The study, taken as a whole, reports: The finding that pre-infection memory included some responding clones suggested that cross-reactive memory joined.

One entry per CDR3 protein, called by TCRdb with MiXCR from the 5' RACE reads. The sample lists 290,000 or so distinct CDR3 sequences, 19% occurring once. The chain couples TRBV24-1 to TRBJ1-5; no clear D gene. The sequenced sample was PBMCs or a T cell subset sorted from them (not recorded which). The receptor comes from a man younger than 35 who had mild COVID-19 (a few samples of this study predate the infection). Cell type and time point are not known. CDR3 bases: TGTGCCACGCCTCAGCCCCAGCATTTT. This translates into CATPQPQHF.